Listed below are T cell receptor beta chains from one sample, sequenced in a study of blood T cell repertoires in COVID-19. Some clones are missing from TCRdb's copy, which holds only in-frame ones; the method was immunoSEQ multiplex PCR. This table has hundreds of thousands of clones, around four fifths appearing once. Sequencing was carried out using peripheral blood. Source of these receptors: an elderly man with acute or convalescent COVID-19. Each CDR3 is given with its conserved first and last residue. Fields, in order: clone size, D gene, V gene, J gene, CDR3 protein, CDR3 DNA. D genes are given only for firm matches. Only part of the rows carry a size: once, few, many, or a class if the clone is expanded.

size: -
D: TRBD1
V: TRBV19
J: TRBJ2-7
CDR3: CASSVAGTVSYEQYF
DNA: TGTGCCAGTAGTGTCGCCGGGACAGTCTCCTACGAGCAGTACTTC

size: -
D: -
V: TRBV2
J: TRBJ2-7
CDR3: CASSEALWGRVSYEQYF
DNA: TGTGCCAGCAGTGAAGCGCTTTGGGGCAGGGTTTCCTACGAGCAGTACTTC

size: -
D: -
V: TRBV27
J: TRBJ2-7
CDR3: CASTGQGYEQYF
DNA: TGTGCCAGCACCGGGCAGGGCTACGAGCAGTACTTC

size: -
D: TRBD1
V: TRBV29-1
J: TRBJ1-1
CDR3: CSVDRGGTEAFF
DNA: TGCAGCGTGGACAGGGGCGGCACTGAAGCTTTCTTT

size: -
D: -
V: TRBV6-4
J: TRBJ1-2
CDR3: CASSDSSISYGYTF
DNA: TGTGCCAGCAGTGACAGTTCGATCAGCTATGGCTACACCTTC

size: once
D: TRBD1
V: TRBV5-1
J: TRBJ1-1
CDR3: CASSLRQGSEAFF
DNA: TGCGCCAGCAGCTTAAGACAGGGCTCTGAAGCTTTCTTT

size: -
D: TRBD2
V: TRBV2
J: TRBJ2-5
CDR3: CASSESLAGVETQYF
DNA: TGTGCCAGCAGTGAAAGCCTAGCGGGTGTGGAGACCCAGTACTTC

size: -
D: -
V: TRBV29-1
J: TRBJ1-1
CDR3: CSVEEGLMNTEAFF
DNA: TGCAGCGTTGAAGAGGGACTGATGAACACTGAAGCTTTCTTT

size: -
D: -
V: TRBV7-9
J: TRBJ2-7
CDR3: CASSSSGGYEQYF
DNA: TGTGCCAGCAGCTCTTCCGGGGGCTACGAGCAGTACTTC

size: -
D: TRBD1
V: TRBV2
J: TRBJ1-2
CDR3: CASETGGAIHGYTF
DNA: TGTGCCAGCGAGACAGGGGGCGCTATCCATGGCTACACCTTC

size: -
D: -
V: TRBV4-1
J: TRBJ2-1
CDR3: CASSHVNNEQFF
DNA: TGCGCCAGCAGCCACGTTAACAATGAGCAGTTCTTC

size: -
D: TRBD2
V: TRBV5-8
J: TRBJ2-7
CDR3: CASSQPGLAGPYEQYF
DNA: TGTGCCAGCAGCCAGCCGGGACTAGCGGGCCCCTACGAGCAGTACTTC

size: -
D: -
V: TRBV28
J: TRBJ1-2
CDR3: CASSLRQNYGYTF
DNA: TGTGCCAGCAGCCTCAGACAGAACTATGGCTACACCTTC

size: -
D: -
V: TRBV20-1
J: TRBJ1-3
CDR3: CSASLAGGNTIYF
DNA: TGCAGTGCTAGTTTGGCAGGGGGAAACACCATATATTTT

size: -
D: -
V: TRBV6-5
J: TRBJ1-5
CDR3: CASRAQTLNQPQHF
DNA: TGTGCCAGCAGGGCCCAAACGTTAAATCAGCCCCAGCATTTT

size: -
D: TRBD1
V: TRBV11-2
J: TRBJ2-2
CDR3: CASSSRTGWNGELFF
DNA: TGTGCCAGCAGCTCCAGGACAGGGTGGAACGGGGAGCTGTTTTTT

size: -
D: TRBD2
V: TRBV7-2
J: TRBJ2-2
CDR3: CASSLAGLAAITGELFF
DNA: TGTGCCAGCAGCTTAGCCGGACTAGCGGCAATCACCGGGGAGCTGTTTTTT

size: -
D: -
V: TRBV7-2
J: TRBJ1-6
CDR3: CASSATAIPSPLHF
DNA: TGTGCCAGCAGCGCCACAGCCATTCCGTCACCCCTCCACTTT

size: few
D: TRBD1
V: TRBV18
J: TRBJ1-1
CDR3: CASSSDRGVTEAFF
DNA: TGTGCCAGCTCATCCGACAGGGGGGTCACTGAAGCTTTCTTT

size: -
D: TRBD1
V: TRBV3-1/TRBV3-2
J: TRBJ1-3
CDR3: CASSPYDRGYSGNTIYF
DNA: TGTGCCAGCAGCCCCTATGACAGGGGGTACTCTGGAAACACCATATATTTT

size: -
D: -
V: TRBV5-1
J: TRBJ2-7
CDR3: CASSFLNPDYYEGQYF
DNA: TGCGCCAGCAGCTTTTTAAACCCAGACTATTACGAAGGGCAGTACTTC

size: -
D: -
V: TRBV5-1
J: TRBJ2-1
CDR3: CASSLEDAVLARSYNEQFF
DNA: TGCGCCAGCAGCTTGGAGGATGCGGTCCTAGCGCGCTCCTACAATGAGCAGTTCTTC

size: once
D: -
V: TRBV2
J: TRBJ2-1
CDR3: CASSELRDNEQFF
DNA: TGTGCCAGCAGTGAACTGCGCGACAATGAGCAGTTCTTC

size: -
D: TRBD2
V: TRBV27
J: TRBJ2-3
CDR3: CASSLSGGRATDTQYF
DNA: TGTGCCAGCAGTTTATCTGGCGGGAGGGCAACAGATACGCAGTATTTT

size: -
D: -
V: TRBV20-1
J: TRBJ2-1
CDR3: CSAAVENEQFF
DNA: TGCAGTGCCGCGGTCGAGAATGAGCAGTTCTTC

size: -
D: TRBD2
V: TRBV5-1
J: TRBJ2-5
CDR3: CASSWWRGTQETQYF
DNA: TGCGCCAGCAGCTGGTGGCGGGGGACTCAAGAGACCCAGTACTTC

size: -
D: -
V: TRBV6-6
J: TRBJ2-5
CDR3: CASSYARDTPKTQYF
DNA: TGTGCCAGCAGTTACGCCCGGGACACCCCGAAGACCCAGTACTTC

size: -
D: TRBD2
V: TRBV6-1
J: TRBJ2-1
CDR3: CASSAQRRTSLSYNEQFF
DNA: TGTGCCAGCAGTGCCCAAAGGCGGACTAGCTTGTCCTACAATGAGCAGTTCTTC

size: -
D: TRBD2
V: TRBV7-8
J: TRBJ2-4
CDR3: CASSPSGRRDKNIQYF
DNA: TGTGCCAGCAGCCCTAGCGGGAGACGGGACAAAAACATTCAGTACTTC

size: -
D: TRBD1
V: TRBV7-3
J: TRBJ1-5
CDR3: CASSLRGLPNQPQHF
DNA: TGTGCCAGCTCTTTGAGGGGGCTTCCAAATCAGCCCCAGCATTTT

size: -
D: TRBD1
V: TRBV27
J: TRBJ1-1
CDR3: CASSPPPRQGKTEAFF
DNA: TGTGCCAGCAGTCCCCCTCCACGACAGGGGAAAACTGAAGCTTTCTTT

size: -
D: TRBD1
V: TRBV19
J: TRBJ2-7
CDR3: CASSARQGANEQYF
DNA: TGTGCCAGTAGTGCCCGACAGGGGGCTAACGAGCAGTACTTC

size: -
D: TRBD1
V: TRBV7-9
J: TRBJ2-1
CDR3: CASNSWDRGMNEQFF
DNA: TGTGCCAGCAACTCCTGGGACAGGGGGATGAATGAGCAGTTCTTC

size: -
D: TRBD2
V: TRBV30
J: TRBJ2-7
CDR3: CAWSALASGRPHEQYF
DNA: TGTGCCTGGAGCGCCCTCGCTAGCGGGAGGCCCCACGAGCAGTACTTC

size: -
D: -
V: TRBV6-5
J: TRBJ2-7
CDR3: CASIQTGGVYF
DNA: TGTGCCAGCATCCAGACAGGCGGAGTTTACTTC

size: -
D: -
V: TRBV27
J: TRBJ2-3
CDR3: CASTGTLLTDTQYF
DNA: TGTGCCAGCACCGGGACACTCCTCACAGATACGCAGTATTTT

size: few
D: -
V: TRBV2
J: TRBJ2-7
CDR3: CASTPGWVKEQYF
DNA: TGTGCCAGCACGCCAGGGTGGGTTAAAGAGCAGTACTTC

size: -
D: TRBD2
V: TRBV5-1
J: TRBJ2-2
CDR3: CASSKAGDGTGELFF
DNA: TGCGCCAGCAGTAAAGCGGGAGACGGTACCGGGGAGCTGTTTTTT

size: -
D: -
V: TRBV5-1
J: TRBJ2-7
CDR3: CASSPSGDREQYF
DNA: TGCGCCAGCAGCCCTTCAGGGGATCGCGAGCAGTACTTC

size: once
D: -
V: TRBV6-9
J: TRBJ2-7
CDR3: CASSSYYEQYF
DNA: TGTGCCAGCAGTTCGTACTACGAGCAGTACTTC

size: -
D: TRBD1
V: TRBV5-1
J: TRBJ1-1
CDR3: CASSLRTGGNTEAFF
DNA: TGCGCCAGCAGCCTTCGGACAGGTGGAAACACTGAAGCTTTCTTT

size: -
D: -
V: TRBV27
J: TRBJ1-4
CDR3: CASSFRSGGLVEKLFF
DNA: TGTGCCAGCAGTTTCCGGTCGGGGGGTTTGGTTGAAAAACTGTTTTTT

size: once
D: -
V: TRBV18
J: TRBJ2-7
CDR3: CASSSQGEQYF
DNA: TGTGCCAGCTCATCCCAGGGGGAGCAGTACTTC

size: -
D: TRBD1
V: TRBV10-1
J: TRBJ2-3
CDR3: CASSESGGSDTQYF
DNA: TGCGCCAGCAGTGAATCAGGGGGCTCAGATACGCAGTATTTT

size: once
D: -
V: TRBV18
J: TRBJ2-2
CDR3: CASSQGNTGELFF
DNA: TGTGCCAGCTCTCAGGGGAACACCGGGGAGCTGTTTTTT

size: -
D: -
V: TRBV2
J: TRBJ2-7
CDR3: CASSEGQYVEQYF
DNA: TGTGCCAGCAGTGAAGGGCAGTACGTCGAGCAGTACTTC

size: -
D: -
V: TRBV7-9
J: TRBJ2-7
CDR3: CASSGDSSYEQYF
DNA: TGTGCCAGCAGCGGAGACAGTTCCTACGAGCAGTACTTC

size: -
D: TRBD1
V: TRBV11-3
J: TRBJ2-1
CDR3: CASSLAAGGIGNEQFF
DNA: TGTGCCAGCAGCTTAGCCGCAGGGGGCATCGGAAATGAGCAGTTCTTC

size: once
D: TRBD1
V: TRBV6-1
J: TRBJ2-7
CDR3: CASSEVQGEQYF
DNA: TGTGCCAGCAGTGAAGTACAGGGGGAGCAGTACTTC

size: -
D: -
V: TRBV28
J: TRBJ2-1
CDR3: CASTSFREQFF
DNA: TGTGCCAGTACTAGCTTCCGTGAGCAGTTCTTC

size: -
D: TRBD2
V: TRBV6-5
J: TRBJ2-1
CDR3: CASSRSGPSYNEQFF
DNA: TGTGCCAGCAGTCGTAGCGGGCCATCCTACAATGAGCAGTTCTTC

size: once
D: TRBD1
V: TRBV5-4
J: TRBJ2-1
CDR3: CASSPTGVGNEQFF
DNA: TGTGCCAGCAGCCCGACAGGGGTGGGGAATGAGCAGTTCTTC

size: -
D: -
V: TRBV28
J: TRBJ2-7
CDR3: CASKGGQPYEQYF
DNA: TGTGCCAGCAAAGGTGGGCAGCCCTACGAGCAGTACTTC

size: once
D: TRBD2
V: TRBV6-5
J: TRBJ2-1
CDR3: CASKGGSRGNEQFF
DNA: TGTGCCAGCAAGGGCGGGAGTAGGGGCAATGAGCAGTTCTTC

size: -
D: TRBD1
V: TRBV2
J: TRBJ2-7
CDR3: CASSQDRVSYEQYF
DNA: TGTGCCAGCAGTCAGGACAGGGTCTCCTACGAGCAGTACTTC

size: -
D: TRBD2
V: TRBV19
J: TRBJ2-5
CDR3: CASSGRTSGRAAETQYF
DNA: TGTGCCAGTAGTGGAAGGACTAGCGGGAGGGCGGCGGAGACCCAGTACTTC

size: -
D: -
V: TRBV30
J: TRBJ2-7
CDR3: CAWSRGGSSYEQYF
DNA: TGTGCCTGGAGTCGTGGAGGGAGCTCCTACGAGCAGTACTTC

size: -
D: -
V: TRBV2
J: TRBJ2-3
CDR3: CASSEAPGDTQYF
DNA: TGTGCCAGCAGTGAAGCGCCCGGGGATACGCAGTATTTT

size: -
D: TRBD1
V: TRBV3-1/TRBV3-2
J: TRBJ2-3
CDR3: CASSPGQGKVDTQYF
DNA: TGTGCCAGCAGCCCGGGACAGGGTAAGGTAGATACGCAGTATTTT

size: -
D: TRBD2
V: TRBV3-1/TRBV3-2
J: TRBJ2-1
CDR3: CASSQAGRGRQFF
DNA: TGTGCCAGCAGCCAAGCTGGGAGGGGCCGGCAGTTCTTC